This entry lists 31 T cell receptor beta chains sequenced from one sample in a study of blood T cell repertoires in COVID-19. Clones were read by immunoSEQ multiplex PCR, and TCRdb kept only the in-frame ones, dropping some. The data hold 85,000 to 130,000 clones, with about 86% observed a single time. Sequencing was performed on peripheral blood. The receptors were sampled from an elderly woman with active or convalescent COVID-19.

The chain is built from TRBV18 and TRBJ1-4, with TRBD1 identical over 8 bases. CDR1 is KGHSH, CDR2 LQKENI, per germline. The CDR3 sequence is 17 residues long. The trim removed 1 base at V and 0 bases at J, leaving 4 bases unmatched. CDR3 coding DNA: TGTGCCAGCTCACCACTCGAGACAGGGGCAACTAATGAAAAACTGTTTTTT. It codes for CASSPLETGATNEKLFF. Together with reference TRBV18 and TRBJ1-4, the CDR3 gives the full variable domain: NAGVMQNPRHLVRRRGQEARLRCSPMKGHSHVYWYRQLPEEGLKFMVYLQKENIIDESGMPKERFSAEFPKEGPSILRIQQVVRGDSAAYFCASSPLETGATNEKLFFGSGTQLSVL.

The chain combines TRBV19 with TRBJ1-5; D might be TRBD1 (5 bases). CDR1 and CDR2 from the germline V gene are LNHDA and SQIVND (reference sequence). Deletions cut 3 bases from V and 5 bases from J, with 17 bases between. The CDR3 contains 16 residues. The CDR3 spells CASSMSARVGDQPQHF. CDR3 nucleotide sequence: TGTGCCAGTAGTATGTCAGCCAGGGTGGGTGATCAGCCCCAGCATTTT.

The chain is built from TRBV5-6 and TRBJ2-4; D is uncertain. The germline V and J ends were trimmed by 2 bases and 0 bases, with 9 bases remaining between them. In germline, CDR1 is SGHDT, CDR2 YYEEEE. The CDR3 spans 15 residues. The CDR3 here is CASSFGGLAKNIQYF. DNA for the CDR3: TGTGCCAGCAGCTTTGGCGGCTTAGCCAAAAACATTCAGTACTTC.

The chain has TRBV6-5 and TRBJ2-1; TRBD2 might be the D (6 bases). Germline-derived CDR1 and CDR2 are MNHEY and SVGAGI. The CDR3 extends over 14 amino acids. Trimming took 4 bases from V and 9 from J, leaving 16 bases between them. CDR3 region: CASSSPSGLVEQFF. The CDR3, as DNA: TGTGCCAGCAGTTCACCCAGCGGGTTGGTTGAGCAGTTCTTC.

The rearrangement links TRBV7-2 to TRBJ2-2, with D maybe TRBD2 (6 bases). The CDR3 has 14 residues. Per germline, CDR1 SGHTA and CDR2 FQGNSA. Trimming pared 5 bases from V and 1 base from J, leaving 8 bases between. The CDR3 bases are TGTGCCAGCAGCATGACTAGGAACACCGGGGAGCTGTTTTTT. Encoded protein: CASSMTRNTGELFF.

This clone was observed a single time. The J gene is TRBJ1-2, the V gene TRBV23-1, with D possibly TRBD1 on 6 matching bases. TRBV23-1 is identified as an open reading frame with a role that is uncertain. The V gene lost 9 bases and the J gene lost 4 bases, with 24 bases spanning the gap. This CDR3 region has 16 residues. CDR3 amino acids: CASNLYRTALSYGYTF. The CDR3 DNA follows: TGCGCCAGTAATTTATATAGGACAGCGTTGAGCTATGGCTACACCTTC.

This clone was seen more than once but under ten times. This chain joins TRBV28 and TRBJ1-2; unclear D gene. Looked up from germline, CDR1 is MDHEN and CDR2 is SYDVKM. V dropped 10 bases and J dropped 3 bases, with 9 bases sitting between them. The CDR3 extends over 11 amino acids. The CDR3 protein is CATLGHYGYTF. Here the CDR3 DNA reads TGTGCCACGCTGGGCCACTATGGCTACACCTTC.

This chain links TRBV18 with TRBJ2-1; D is possibly TRBD2 (6 bases). V was trimmed by 3 bases and J by 0 bases, leaving 12 bases between them. The length of the CDR3 is 16 residues. The germline CDR1 and CDR2 sequences are KGHSH and LQKENI. As DNA, the CDR3 is TGTGCCAGCTCACCTGTTAGCGGCTCCTCCTACAATGAGCAGTTCTTC. It encodes CASSPVSGSSYNEQFF.

The genes are TRBV5-1 and TRBJ1-2; possibly TRBD1 for D (5 bases). Trimming removed 6 bases from V and 0 bases from J, with 21 bases in between. Germline V gives CDR1 SGHRS, CDR2 YFSETQ. The CDR3 sequence is 17 residues long. CDR3 loop: CASNQGTNQVSNYGYTF. The CDR3 nucleotides read TGCGCCAGCAATCAGGGAACCAACCAAGTCTCTAACTATGGCTACACCTTC.

The CDR3 region has the DNA TGTGCCAGCAGCTCGTATGCGGGATATACTGAAGCTTTCTTT. It specifies CASSSYAGYTEAFF. This chain uses TRBV7-9 with TRBJ1-1; D gene unclear. CDR1 is SEHNR, CDR2 FQNEAQ, per germline (reference sequence). This CDR3 is 14 amino acids long. V dropped 4 bases and J dropped 5 bases, with 14 bases sitting between them.

The gene calls are TRBV12-3 or TRBV12-4 and TRBJ1-2, with unresolved D. This CDR3 is 13 amino acids long. The V and J ends lost 3 bases and 3 bases respectively, with 8 bases between them. This CDR3 reads CASSFGAYYGYTF. The CDR3 bases are TGTGCCAGCAGTTTCGGAGCCTACTATGGCTACACCTTC.

The genes are TRBV30 and TRBJ2-1; 9 bases agree with TRBD2. Trimming at V came to 2 bases and at J to 4 bases, leaving 3 bases not matched to a gene. Germline V gene lookup returns CDR1 GTSNPN and CDR2 SVGIG (reference sequence). The CDR3 runs to 14 residues. CDR3 sequence: CAWSPGLAYNEQFF. CDR3 DNA: TGTGCCTGGAGTCCAGGACTAGCGTACAATGAGCAGTTCTTC.

A single count supports this clone. The rearrangement joins TRBV7-9 to TRBJ1-4; 7 nucleotides match TRBD1. This CDR3 has 15 amino acids. CDR1 and CDR2 from the germline V gene are SEHNR and FQNEAQ (reference sequence). Trimming removed 1 base from V and 7 bases from J; junction bases left unmatched: 6. This chain's CDR3 is CASSLETGTSEKLFF. Written as DNA, the CDR3 is TGTGCCAGCAGCTTAGAGACAGGGACAAGTGAAAAACTGTTTTTT. The whole variable domain, filled in from reference TRBV7-9 and TRBJ1-4, reads DTGVSQNPRHKITKRGQNVTFRCDPISEHNRLYWYRQTLGQGPEFLTYFQNEAQLEKSRLLSDRFSAERPKGSFSTLEIQRTEQGDSAMYLCASSLETGTSEKLFFGSGTQLSVL.

The chain recombines TRBV20-1 with TRBJ1-2, with TRBD1 identical over 7 bases. CDR3 length: 11 amino acids. The V and J ends lost 8 bases and 5 bases, in that order; junction bases with no gene match: 5. CDR1 and CDR2 from the germline V gene are DFQATT and SNEGSKA (reference sequence). CDR3 nucleotide sequence: TGCAGTTCGGACAGGCTATATGGCTACACCTTC. Translating it yields CSSDRLYGYTF.

The V and J genes are TRBV10-3 and TRBJ1-3; D is unclear. V lost 6 bases and J lost 3, with 12 bases in between. Germline CDR1 and CDR2: ENHRY and SYGVKD. The CDR3 loop spans 14 amino acids. The DNA for the CDR3 is TGTGCCATCAGCCAGGTGCGGGATGGAAACACCATATATTTT. This translates into CAISQVRDGNTIYF.

The rearrangement joins TRBV19 to TRBJ1-3, with D perhaps matching TRBD1 (5 bases). Germline CDR1 reads LNHDA; CDR2 reads SQIVND (reference sequence). This CDR3 contains 15 residues. Trimming shortened V by 1 base and J by 3 bases, and 10 bases separated the two germline ends. The CDR3: CASSIGNRIGNTIYF. DNA of the CDR3: TGTGCCAGTAGTATAGGAAACAGGATTGGAAACACCATATATTTT.

V gene TRBV7-3 combines with J gene TRBJ1-1, with D tentatively TRBD1 (6 bases). Looked up from germline, CDR1 is SGHTA and CDR2 is FQGTGA. The CDR3 loop spans 13 amino acids. V was shortened by 3 bases and J by 4 bases, with 9 bases between the two germline ends. CDR3 sequence reads: CASSFTGSTEAFF. The DNA for the CDR3 is TGTGCCAGCAGCTTTACAGGGTCCACTGAAGCTTTCTTT. The variable domain in full, with the rest retrieved from reference TRBV7-3 and TRBJ1-1, is GAGVSQTPSNKVTEKGKYVELRCDPISGHTALYWYRQSLGQGPEFLIYFQGTGAADDSGLPNDRFFAVRPEGSVSTLKIQRTERGDSAVYLCASSFTGSTEAFFGQGTRLTVV.

This clone was observed a single time. The chain is built from TRBV6-1 and TRBJ2-3; no firm D call. This CDR3 is 16 amino acids long. V lost 2 bases and J 3 bases, leaving 15 bases between the germline ends. The germline CDR1 and CDR2 sequences are MNHNS and SASEGT. DNA of the CDR3: TGTGCCAGCAGTGAACGAGGAGAAGCCCGAACAGATACGCAGTATTTT. Protein sequence: CASSERGEARTDTQYF.

The CDR3 sequence: CASSFEPTGEQYF. The CDR3 bases are TGTGCCAGCAGCTTTGAGCCCACAGGGGAGCAGTACTTC. The chain recombines TRBV5-4 with TRBJ2-7; TRBD1 might be the D (6 bases). This CDR3 is built from 13 residues. Germline CDR1 is SGHNT and CDR2 is YYREEE (reference sequence). The V end lost 2 bases, the J end lost 7 bases, and 13 bases lay between the germline ends.

The gene calls are TRBV19 and TRBJ1-2, with D hard to call. The V gene's germline CDR1 is LNHDA and CDR2 SQIVND (reference sequence). CDR3 length: 11 amino acids. Trimming stripped 5 bases from V and 2 bases from J, with 3 bases between. CDR3 in DNA: TGTGCCAGTAGTCAAAACTATGGCTACACCTTC. Protein: CASSQNYGYTF.

CDR3 DNA sequence: TGTGCCAGTAGTCCGGTAGGACAGGGAAGTTTGCATGGCTACACCTTC. Its translation is CASSPVGQGSLHGYTF. The chain uses TRBV19 and TRBJ1-2, with 8 nucleotides matching TRBD1. Germline CDR1 reads LNHDA; CDR2 reads SQIVND (reference sequence). Trimming removed 5 bases from V and 6 bases from J; junction bases left unmatched: 14. CDR3 length equals 16 residues.

The chain uses TRBV28 and TRBJ1-1; possible D gene TRBD1, 5 bases. Germline CDR1 MDHEN, CDR2 SYDVKM. The CDR3 totals 14 residues. The ends were cut back, 8 bases at V and 7 bases at J, with 20 bases in the middle. CDR3 sequence reads: CASGLRGSGLEAFF. The CDR3 DNA reads as TGTGCCAGCGGCCTTCGGGGGTCCGGACTTGAAGCTTTCTTT.

The V gene is TRBV19, the J gene TRBJ2-5, with D perhaps matching TRBD2 (6 bases). The CDR3 runs 17 residues. CDR1 is LNHDA and CDR2 is SQIVND in the germline V gene (reference sequence). V was trimmed by 2 bases and J by 5 bases, leaving 21 bases between them. The CDR3 loop reads CASSIRGGHLGRETQYF. In DNA form, the CDR3 reads TGTGCCAGTAGTATACGTGGAGGGCATTTGGGTCGGGAGACCCAGTACTTC.

The chain combines TRBV9 with TRBJ1-5, with D possibly matching TRBD1 (6 bases). Trimming left V 4 bases short and J 0 bases short, with 20 bases between. The V gene's germline CDR1 is SGDLS and CDR2 YYNGEE. The CDR3 length is 18 residues. The CDR3 DNA sequence: TGTGCCAGCAGCTCAAGGGGACAAAATAATTATAGCAATCAGCCCCAGCATTTT. Amino acids: CASSSRGQNNYSNQPQHF.

The gene calls are TRBV10-2 and TRBJ2-2; maybe TRBD1 (7 bases). Germline CDR1 reads WSHSY; CDR2 reads SAAADI. V was cut by 3 bases and J by 5 bases, with 13 bases left in between. CDR3 length equals 15 residues. CDR3 sequence (DNA): TGCGCCAGCAGTGAAGGTCAGGGGGGAACCGGGGAGCTGTTTTTT. Its translation: CASSEGQGGTGELFF.

This clone was seen only a few times. The rearrangement uses TRBV5-1 and TRBJ1-3; weak D call: TRBD1 (6 bases). Germline V CDR1 and CDR2: SGHRS, YFSETQ. V lost 4 bases to trimming and J lost 0 bases, with 14 bases between them. This CDR3 has 16 amino acids. This chain's CDR3 is CASSLRGESSGNTIYF. The CDR3 region has the DNA TGCGCCAGCAGCCTCAGGGGCGAGAGCTCTGGAAACACCATATATTTT.

The chain couples TRBV6-2 or TRBV6-3 to TRBJ2-7; TRBD2 might be the D (6 bases). CDR1 and CDR2 from the germline V gene are MNHEY and SVGEGT. V dropped 5 bases and J dropped 10 bases, with 15 bases sitting between them. The CDR3 extends over 12 amino acids. The CDR3 region has the DNA TGTGCCAGCAGTCCCCCCGGGGGTGTACAGTACTTC. Translated: CASSPPGGVQYF.

The DNA of the CDR3 is TGTGCCAGCAGTTCGGGACAGGGGATACGTAACTATGGCTACACCTTC. Translating it yields CASSSGQGIRNYGYTF. The chain recombines TRBV28 with TRBJ1-2; 10 positions match TRBD1. Trimming took 4 bases from V and 1 from J; bases not matched to a gene: 6. The CDR3 is made up of 16 amino acids. Germline V gene lookup returns CDR1 MDHEN and CDR2 SYDVKM.

V and J are TRBV4-2 and TRBJ1-5, with D tentatively TRBD1 (6 bases). Trimming pared 3 bases from V and 6 bases from J, leaving 12 bases between. This CDR3 region has 14 residues. Germline CDR1 LGHNA, CDR2 YNFKEQ. In nucleotides, the CDR3 is TGTGCCAGCAGCCATAGACAGGTGGGTCAGCCCCAGCATTTT. Translating it yields CASSHRQVGQPQHF.

This chain joins TRBV5-6 and TRBJ1-5; D not certain. Germline assignment: CDR1 SGHDT and CDR2 YYEEEE. Between the trimmed V and J ends, which lost 2 bases and 2 bases, there was a span of 8 bases. The CDR3 has 14 amino acids. The CDR3 is CASSLFFGNQPQHF. DNA of the CDR3: TGTGCCAGCAGCTTATTCTTTGGCAATCAGCCCCAGCATTTT.

CDR3 in amino acids: CASSLTGGFTDTQYF. For the CDR3, the DNA is TGTGCCAGCAGCCTAACGGGGGGCTTCACAGATACGCAGTATTTT. The J gene is TRBJ2-3, the V gene TRBV3-1 (or the pseudogene TRBV3-2), with D maybe TRBD2 (7 bases). The CDR3 is made up of 15 amino acids. Germline lookup yields CDR1 LGHDT and CDR2 YNNKEL (reference sequence). Trimming left V 4 bases short and J 2 bases short, with 13 bases between.